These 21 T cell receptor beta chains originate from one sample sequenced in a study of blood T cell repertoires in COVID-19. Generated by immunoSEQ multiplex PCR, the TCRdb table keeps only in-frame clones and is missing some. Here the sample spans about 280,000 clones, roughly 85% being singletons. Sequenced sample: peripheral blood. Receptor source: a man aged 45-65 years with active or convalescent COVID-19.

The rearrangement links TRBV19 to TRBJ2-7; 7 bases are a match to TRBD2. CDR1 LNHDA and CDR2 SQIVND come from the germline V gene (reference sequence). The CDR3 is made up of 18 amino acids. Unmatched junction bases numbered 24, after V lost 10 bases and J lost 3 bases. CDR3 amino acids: CATISTANSVGGYYEQYF. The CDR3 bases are TGTGCCACCATTTCGACAGCCAATTCAGTCGGGGGGTACTACGAGCAGTACTTC.

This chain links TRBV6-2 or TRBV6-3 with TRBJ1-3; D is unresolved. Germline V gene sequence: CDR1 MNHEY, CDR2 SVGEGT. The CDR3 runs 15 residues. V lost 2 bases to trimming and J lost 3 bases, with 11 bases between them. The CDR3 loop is CASSYPPTGGNTIYF. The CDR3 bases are TGTGCCAGCAGTTACCCCCCGACGGGTGGAAACACCATATATTTT.

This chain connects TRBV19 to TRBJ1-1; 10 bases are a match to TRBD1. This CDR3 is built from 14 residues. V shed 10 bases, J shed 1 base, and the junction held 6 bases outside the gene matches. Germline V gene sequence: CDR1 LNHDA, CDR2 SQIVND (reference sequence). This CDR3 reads CATRQGAQNTEAFF. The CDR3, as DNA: TGTGCCACTCGACAGGGGGCGCAGAACACTGAAGCTTTCTTT.

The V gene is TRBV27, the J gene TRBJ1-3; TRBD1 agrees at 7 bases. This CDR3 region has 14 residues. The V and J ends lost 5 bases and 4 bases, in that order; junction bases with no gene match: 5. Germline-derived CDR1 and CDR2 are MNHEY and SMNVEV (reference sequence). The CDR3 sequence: CASSVTGSGNTIYF. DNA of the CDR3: TGTGCCAGCAGTGTGACAGGGTCCGGAAACACCATATATTTT.

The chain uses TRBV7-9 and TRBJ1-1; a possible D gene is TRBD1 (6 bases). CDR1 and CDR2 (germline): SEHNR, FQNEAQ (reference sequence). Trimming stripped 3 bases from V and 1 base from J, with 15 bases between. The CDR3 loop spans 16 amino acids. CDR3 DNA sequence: TGTGCCAGCAGCTTTGGGGGCGGACGGCGGAACACTGAAGCTTTCTTT. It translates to CASSFGGGRRNTEAFF.

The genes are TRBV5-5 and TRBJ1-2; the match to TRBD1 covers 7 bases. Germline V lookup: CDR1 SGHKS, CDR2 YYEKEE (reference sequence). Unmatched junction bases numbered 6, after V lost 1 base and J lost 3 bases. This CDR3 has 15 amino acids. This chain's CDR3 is CASSLLPGGDYGYTF. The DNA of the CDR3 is TGTGCCAGCAGCTTGCTGCCAGGGGGAGACTATGGCTACACCTTC.

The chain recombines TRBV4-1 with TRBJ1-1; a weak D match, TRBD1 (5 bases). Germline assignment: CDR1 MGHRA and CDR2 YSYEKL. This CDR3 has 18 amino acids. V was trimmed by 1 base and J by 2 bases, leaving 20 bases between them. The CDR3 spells CASSQGYHVTGPNTEAFF. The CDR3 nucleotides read TGCGCCAGCAGCCAAGGATATCATGTAACAGGACCTAACACTGAAGCTTTCTTT.

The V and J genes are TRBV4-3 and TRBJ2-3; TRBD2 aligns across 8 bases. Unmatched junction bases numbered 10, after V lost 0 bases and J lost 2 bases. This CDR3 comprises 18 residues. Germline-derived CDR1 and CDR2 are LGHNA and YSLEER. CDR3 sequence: CASSQDSPSGRFTDTQYF. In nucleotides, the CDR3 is TGCGCCAGCAGCCAAGATTCTCCTAGCGGGCGGTTCACAGATACGCAGTATTTT.

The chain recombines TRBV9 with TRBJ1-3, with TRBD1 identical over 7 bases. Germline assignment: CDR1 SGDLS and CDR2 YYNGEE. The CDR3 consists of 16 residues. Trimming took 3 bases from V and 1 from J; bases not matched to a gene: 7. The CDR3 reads CASSAGQIISGNTIYF. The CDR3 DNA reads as TGTGCCAGCAGCGCGGGACAGATAATTTCTGGAAACACCATATATTTT. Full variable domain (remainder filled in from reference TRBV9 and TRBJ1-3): DSGVTQTPKHLITATGQRVTLRCSPRSGDLSVYWYQQSLDQGLQFLIQYYNGEERAKGNILERFSAQQFPDLHSELNLSSLELGDSALYFCASSAGQIISGNTIYFGEGSWLTVV.

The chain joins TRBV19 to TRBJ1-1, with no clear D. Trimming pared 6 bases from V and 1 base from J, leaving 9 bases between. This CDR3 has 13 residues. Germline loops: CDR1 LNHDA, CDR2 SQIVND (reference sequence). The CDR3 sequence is CASRVGWNTEAFF. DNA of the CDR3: TGTGCCAGTAGGGTCGGTTGGAACACTGAAGCTTTCTTT. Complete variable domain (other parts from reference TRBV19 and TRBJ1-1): DGGITQSPKYLFRKEGQNVTLSCEQNLNHDAMYWYRQDPGQGLRLIYYSQIVNDFQKGDIAEGYSVSREKKESFPLTVTSAQKNPTAFYLCASRVGWNTEAFFGQGTRLTVV.

The CDR3 nucleotides read TGTGCCAGCAGCTTACGGCAGGACGGGGAGCTGTTTTTT. Its protein is CASSLRQDGELFF. The chain joins TRBV7-3 to TRBJ2-2, with no clear D. This CDR3 region has 13 residues. From germline, CDR1 is SGHTA and CDR2 FQGTGA. V was clipped by 2 bases and J by 7 bases, with 8 bases between them.

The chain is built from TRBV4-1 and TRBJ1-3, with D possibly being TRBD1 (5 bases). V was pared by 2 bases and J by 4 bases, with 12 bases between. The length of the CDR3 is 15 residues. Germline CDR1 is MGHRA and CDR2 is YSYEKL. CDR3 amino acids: CASSQMGGSGNTIYF. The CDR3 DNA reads TGCGCCAGCAGCCAAATGGGGGGGTCCGGAAACACCATATATTTT.

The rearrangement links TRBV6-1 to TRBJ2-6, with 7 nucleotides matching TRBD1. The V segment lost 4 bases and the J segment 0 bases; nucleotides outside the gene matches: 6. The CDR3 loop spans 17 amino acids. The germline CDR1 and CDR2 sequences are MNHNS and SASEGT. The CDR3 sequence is CASSGTGTISGANVLTF. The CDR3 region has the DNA TGTGCCAGCAGTGGGACAGGTACTATCTCTGGGGCCAACGTCCTGACTTTC.

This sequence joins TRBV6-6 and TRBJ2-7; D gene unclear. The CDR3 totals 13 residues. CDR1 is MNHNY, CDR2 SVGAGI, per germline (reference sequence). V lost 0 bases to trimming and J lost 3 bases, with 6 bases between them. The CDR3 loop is CASSYSGSYEQYF. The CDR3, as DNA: TGTGCCAGCAGTTACTCGGGCAGCTACGAGCAGTACTTC.

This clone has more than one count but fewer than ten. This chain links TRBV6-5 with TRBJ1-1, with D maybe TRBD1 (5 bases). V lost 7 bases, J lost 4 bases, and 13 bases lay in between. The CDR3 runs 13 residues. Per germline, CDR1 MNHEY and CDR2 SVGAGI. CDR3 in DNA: TGTGCCAGCATGCGAGGGGAGGCCACTGAAGCTTTCTTT. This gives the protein CASMRGEATEAFF.

In DNA form, the CDR3 reads TGTGCCAGCAGTTACTCTTGGGACAGGGGAACTGAAGCTTTCTTT. Amino acids: CASSYSWDRGTEAFF. The J gene is TRBJ1-1, the V gene TRBV6-5, with TRBD1 identical over 10 bases. Losses at the gene ends were 0 bases for V and 5 bases for J; bases not matched to a gene: 3. This CDR3 spans 15 amino acids. Looked up from germline, CDR1 is MNHEY and CDR2 is SVGAGI.

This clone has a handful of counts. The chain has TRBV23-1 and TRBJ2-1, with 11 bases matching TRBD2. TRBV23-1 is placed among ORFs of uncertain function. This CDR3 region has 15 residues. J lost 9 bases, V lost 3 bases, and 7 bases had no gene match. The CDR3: CASSHRLAGLPEQFF. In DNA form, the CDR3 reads TGCGCCAGCAGTCACAGACTAGCGGGATTGCCTGAGCAGTTCTTC.

CDR3 in DNA: TGTGCCAGCAGACCCATTTCCTCCCTAGCGGGGCTCTCCTACGAGCAGTACTTC. Translation: CASRPISSLAGLSYEQYF. The rearrangement links TRBV7-3 to TRBJ2-7, with 9 bases matching TRBD2. CDR3 length: 18 amino acids. The V segment lost 6 bases and the J segment 0 bases; nucleotides outside the gene matches: 15. Germline values: CDR1 SGHTA, CDR2 FQGTGA.

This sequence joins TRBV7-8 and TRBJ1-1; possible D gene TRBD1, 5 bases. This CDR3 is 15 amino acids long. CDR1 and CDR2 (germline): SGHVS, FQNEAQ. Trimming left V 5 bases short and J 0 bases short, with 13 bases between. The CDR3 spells CASSPGGVMNTEAFF. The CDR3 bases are TGTGCCAGCAGCCCGGGGGGAGTTATGAACACTGAAGCTTTCTTT.

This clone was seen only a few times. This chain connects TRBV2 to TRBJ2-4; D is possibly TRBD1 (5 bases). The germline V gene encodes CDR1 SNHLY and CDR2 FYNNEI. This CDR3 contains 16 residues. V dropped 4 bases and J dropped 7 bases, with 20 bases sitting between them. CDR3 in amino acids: CASSVGLGPRRNIQYF. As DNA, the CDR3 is TGTGCCAGCAGTGTTGGGCTGGGGCCGAGAAGGAACATTCAGTACTTC.

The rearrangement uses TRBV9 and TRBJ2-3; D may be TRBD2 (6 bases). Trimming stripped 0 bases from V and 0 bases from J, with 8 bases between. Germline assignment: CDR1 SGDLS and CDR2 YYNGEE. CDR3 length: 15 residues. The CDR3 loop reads CASSVAGASTDTQYF. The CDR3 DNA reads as TGTGCCAGCAGCGTAGCGGGAGCTAGCACAGATACGCAGTATTTT.